The clone carrying this T cell receptor beta chain was recorded only once. Its specificity is not known. This specimen comes from a study of cytomegalovirus exposure and HLA in healthy donors. The repertoire was sequenced with immunoSEQ multiplex PCR; TCRdb's copy has only in-frame clones and lacks some. The table includes 82,000 or so clones, 85% to 95% detected once. Regarding the study as a whole: Diagnosis of cytomegalovirus status made by the classifier reportedly showed high specificity and sensitivity. Altogether, 160 or so TCR beta chains were recorded as cytomegalovirus-associated. The tendency of first-cohort TCR clusters to co-occur in the approximately 120 validation repertoires was identified by a subsequent analysis.

An approximately 130-subject validation cohort, separate from the approximately 690-subject first cohort, supplied the donors. Germline V gives CDR1 MDHEN, CDR2 SYDVKM. Trimming stripped 5 bases from V and 2 bases from J, with 13 bases between. The CDR3 runs 14 residues. This sequence joins TRBV28 and TRBJ2-7, with a weak D call TRBD1 (6 bases). The TCR was taken from a woman younger than 35 in good health and CMV-seronegative. The material sequenced was PBMCs. Here the CDR3 DNA reads TGTGCCAGCAGTACCTGGACAGATCCCTACGAGCAGTACTTC. Protein sequence: CASSTWTDPYEQYF.